The present entry profiles one T cell receptor (beta chain) with its context. This receptor's antigen is unknown. One base away there is no much larger clone; base qualities are not given. Sample time point, as interpreted from the label and publication: about 28 days (+/-7) after the second vaccine dose. What this sample's treatment or condition label stands for: meningococcal conjugate vaccine given as trial control. The vaccinee samples were drawn from two UK trials, COV001 and COV002, one of which was a single-blind randomized controlled phase 2/3 trial testing AZD1222 (ChAdOx1 nCoV-19) in healthy adults. For TCRbeta chain sequencing, PBMC samples from trial participants were taken at day 0 and at day 28 after the second dose. CDR1 is given as SQVTM and CDR2 as ANQGSEA, both from the germline V gene. The CDR3 covers 15 residues, taking in both the cysteine and the phenylalanine. Just the 45-base CDR3 DNA is kept, in frame starting at base 1. Trimming takes 5 bases from V and 0 bases from J, and the germline ends sit 17 bases apart.

The CDR3 regions of human TCRbeta chains were analyzed by immunosequencing. Concerning the study's data processing: Repertoire TCRs were matched against a reference library of SARS-CoV-2-specific TCRs generated with the MIRA antigen-specificity platform. Breadth was defined as the fraction of unique TCRs that were SARS-CoV-2-associated. Depth was defined as the fraction of total T cells that were SARS-CoV-2-associated. Each spike-specific TCR was assigned to its reactive spike region and to a CD4 or CD8 class using the MIRA data. Log10-transformed breadth and depth values were compared by one-way ANOVA with Sidak's multiple comparisons tests. Drawn from immuneACCESS, this table holds only the in-frame rearrangements with V and J called that TCRdb kept. Clones are partly lost; checked studies trace under half to an unresolved V gene and leave the rest unexplained. Clone size and the V and J calls come from that table; the DNA yielded D and trimming. A total of 95,000 to 150,000 clones appear in this sample, more than 80% of them only once. The ten most abundant clones make up 4.2% of the sample.

This entry comes from a study of T cell responses to AZD1222 COVID-19 vaccine (dated by TCRdb to the early 2020s). Study-wide context: TCR sequencing covered more than 230 trial participants: around 210 given two doses of AZD1222 and approximately 25 given two doses of MenACWY control vaccine. Trial participants were enrolled by age into subgroups of 18-55, 56-69 and 70-plus years, and around 140, 26 and 57 TCR-sequenced participants, respectively, were included in these subgroups.

The research as a whole found: Because no day 14 peak-response samples were available, the repertoires could be characterized only after the peak T cell response. Epitopes outside the regions mutated in the B.1.351 and B.1.1.7 variants were reportedly recognized by nearly half of the unique spike-specific TCRs. After two AZD1222 doses, both the breadth and the depth of spike-specific TCRs were significantly higher than at day 0 and than in MenACWY recipients. The vaccine-associated CD4 TCRs covered the entire spike protein, and the dominant responses fell in regions 160-218 and 743-854. Conclusions about previously exposed vaccinees are limited because only five to seven AZD1222 recipients were SARS-CoV-2 seropositive at baseline. In the small 56-69-year group, the increase in depth fell short of significance, most likely because of low power. Participants were mostly white British and included more females than males, and it was suggested by the authors that clonal diversity may have been underestimated.

This specimen consisted of peripheral blood, obtained 28 days after the second dose of the MenACWY control vaccine. The V and J segments used are TRBV29-1 and TRBJ2-7, with an unclear D gene assignment. This receptor was obtained from an adult who received the MenACWY meningococcal vaccine as a control. The DNA reads as follows: TGCAGCGTTCTCCCCAGACGTCCTACCTCCTACGAGCAGTACTTC. Its protein is CSVLPRRPTSYEQYF.